Below, one TCR beta chain is given with its context. The PCR had 60 Vbeta and 13 Jbeta primers. Only in-frame clones appear in the TCRdb table, and some are missing; sequencing was by immunoSEQ multiplex PCR. The sample lists 140,000 or so clones; around 72% were seen once. The CDR3 has 16 residues. With V trimmed by 5 bases and J by 0 bases, 6 bases remained unmatched. Germline CDR1 is LGHNA and CDR2 is YSLEER. This record belongs to a study of cytomegalovirus exposure and HLA in healthy donors. Sequenced input: PBMCs. The clonotype was recovered from a man between 40 and 49 years old in good health and CMV-seronegative. The chain joins TRBV4-3 to TRBJ2-1, with TRBD2 identical over 8 bases. Here the CDR3 reads CASSWASGSSYNEQFF. CDR3 coding DNA: TGCGCCAGCAGCTGGGCAAGCGGGAGCTCCTACAATGAGCAGTTCTTC.